Listed below are T cell receptor beta chains from one sample, sequenced in a study of blood T cell repertoires in COVID-19. Some clones are missing from TCRdb's copy, which holds only in-frame ones; the method was immunoSEQ multiplex PCR. In the table there are 80,000 to 95,000 clones, 85% of which are singletons. The sequencing input was peripheral blood. The receptors were sampled from an elderly man with acute or convalescent COVID-19. The CDR3 runs from the conserved cysteine through the conserved F or W. D genes are given only for firm matches. Size values are once, few and many counts, or a class for expanded clones, and some rows have none.

few | TRBJ1-1 | TRBV5-1 | TRBD1 | TGCGCCAGCAGCTTGGGGGACAGGCTCACTGAAGCTTTCTTT | CASSLGDRLTEAFF
- | TRBJ1-6 | TRBV2 | TRBD1 | TGTGCCAGCAGAAGATCTCGGGGACAGACAAATTCACCCCTCCACTTT | CASRRSRGQTNSPLHF
- | TRBJ2-1 | TRBV10-3 | - | TGTGCCATCAGTGACGTTAGCGGAGCCCCCTACAATGAGCAGTTCTTC | CAISDVSGAPYNEQFF
- | TRBJ2-7 | TRBV5-4 | - | TGTGCCAGCAGCCAGAGGGACTCCGAGCAGTACTTC | CASSQRDSEQYF
- | TRBJ1-5 | TRBV4-2 | - | TGTGCCAGCAGCCAAGATCCGTCGCGGGAGCGTCAGCCCCAGCATTTT | CASSQDPSRERQPQHF
few | TRBJ2-7 | TRBV4-1 | - | TGCGCCAGCAGCCGCGACAGATTAGGAACCTACGAGCAGTACTTC | CASSRDRLGTYEQYF
once | TRBJ2-1 | TRBV30 | - | TGTGCCTGGAGTGCACCGAGCTGGGAGCAGTTCTTC | CAWSAPSWEQFF
- | TRBJ2-7 | TRBV5-6 | TRBD2 | TGTGCCAGCAGCTTGGGCGGGAGGCTCCACGAGCAGTACTTC | CASSLGGRLHEQYF
- | TRBJ1-1 | TRBV6-2/TRBV6-3 | TRBD1 | TGTGCCAGCAGTTACTCGAGGAGGGGGCGATTGAACACTGAAGCTTTCTTT | CASSYSRRGRLNTEAFF
- | TRBJ2-7 | TRBV5-1 | - | TGCGCCAGCAGCTTATCGACGGGTACCTACGAGCAGTACTTC | CASSLSTGTYEQYF
- | TRBJ1-5 | TRBV5-1 | - | TGCGCCAGCAGCTTGGGGGGCGGCAATCAGCCCCAGCATTTT | CASSLGGGNQPQHF
- | TRBJ2-7 | TRBV9 | - | TGTGCCAGCAGCGTAGGACGTAACGGCAGGTACTCCTACGAGCAGTACTTC | CASSVGRNGRYSYEQYF
- | TRBJ2-1 | TRBV5-6 | - | TGTGCCAGCAGCTCCGGGCAGGGCGTCGTGAATGAGCAGTTCTTC | CASSSGQGVVNEQFF
- | TRBJ1-1 | TRBV6-1 | - | TGTGCCAGCAGTGAAGCGCGCGGGGGTGAAGCTTTCTTT | CASSEARGGEAFF
- | TRBJ1-5 | TRBV25-1 | - | TGTGCCAGCAGTGAACAGGGCTATCAGCCCCAGCATTTT | CASSEQGYQPQHF
- | TRBJ1-5 | TRBV7-9 | - | TGTGCCAGCAGCCATGACGGAGGGAGCAATCAGCCCCAGCATTTT | CASSHDGGSNQPQHF
- | TRBJ1-5 | TRBV20-1 | TRBD1 | TGCAGTGCTAGTAGATCCGACAGGGGTGGGGGCAATCAGCCCCAGCATTTT | CSASRSDRGGGNQPQHF
many | TRBJ2-1 | TRBV3-1/TRBV3-2 | TRBD1 | TGTGCCAGCAGCCCTGGGACAGTCAATGAGCAGTTCTTC | CASSPGTVNEQFF
- | TRBJ1-5 | TRBV7-6 | TRBD1 | TGTGCCAGCAGCCCTCAAGTTAGACAGGGCCCGGCAACTCAGCCCCAGCATTTT | CASSPQVRQGPATQPQHF
- | TRBJ1-3 | TRBV5-6 | TRBD1 | TGTGCCAGCAGCTTGTTCGTAGGGGGCGGAAACACCATATATTTT | CASSLFVGGGNTIYF
once | TRBJ2-5 | TRBV19 | - | TGTGCCAGTAGTATCACTAGCCCGGGGGAGACCCAGTACTTC | CASSITSPGETQYF
- | TRBJ1-2 | TRBV2 | - | TGTGCCAGCAGTGGGCAGGGGATAAACTATGGCTACACCTTC | CASSGQGINYGYTF
once | TRBJ2-1 | TRBV7-3 | - | TGTGCCAGCAGCTTAAGCGGGGACGCGTACAATGAGCAGTTCTTC | CASSLSGDAYNEQFF
- | TRBJ2-7 | TRBV18 | TRBD1 | TGTGCCAGCTCACGGGGGACAGGGGCCAACTACGAGCAGTACTTC | CASSRGTGANYEQYF
- | TRBJ2-5 | TRBV5-1 | TRBD2 | TGCGCCAGCAGCCTGAATAAGGCAGCGGGATTGGAGACCCAGTACTTC | CASSLNKAAGLETQYF
- | TRBJ1-5 | TRBV6-2/TRBV6-3 | - | TGTGCCAGCAGTTACAGACAGAGCAATCAGCCCCAGCATTTT | CASSYRQSNQPQHF
- | TRBJ2-7 | TRBV5-1 | - | TGCGCCAGCAGCTTGGATCGAAGGGGGGAGGGCTCCTACGAGCAGTACTTC | CASSLDRRGEGSYEQYF
- | TRBJ1-1 | TRBV14 | TRBD1 | TGTGCCAGCAGCCGTAGACCGACAGGGGAAGCTTTCTTT | CASSRRPTGEAFF
- | TRBJ1-5 | TRBV7-9 | - | TGTGCCAGCAGCTCCCGAGGCGGGATTCCGAATCAGCCCCAGCATTTT | CASSSRGGIPNQPQHF
- | TRBJ2-1 | TRBV11-3 | TRBD1 | TGTGCCAGCAGCGCCAGACAGGGCTCGGATGAGCAGTTCTTC | CASSARQGSDEQFF
- | TRBJ2-2 | TRBV7-3 | - | TGTGCCAGCAGCTTAACGGGCCGGGAGCTGTTTTTT | CASSLTGRELFF
- | TRBJ2-7 | TRBV7-8 | - | TGTGCCAGCAGCTTAGCAGGCAGGACCTACGAGCAGTACTTC | CASSLAGRTYEQYF
- | TRBJ2-1 | TRBV2 | TRBD2 | TGTGCCAACGCCCTCGCGGGAGCCGGGAATGAGCAGTTCTTC | CANALAGAGNEQFF
- | TRBJ1-6 | TRBV6-2/TRBV6-3 | TRBD1 | TGTGCCAGCAGTCTAGGACAGGGGCTGAATTCACCCCTCCACTTT | CASSLGQGLNSPLHF
- | TRBJ1-5 | TRBV6-2/TRBV6-3 | - | TGTGCCAGCAGTTACATGGGGGAGGCTGGTCAGCCCCAGCATTTT | CASSYMGEAGQPQHF
- | TRBJ1-2 | TRBV6-5 | TRBD1 | TGTGCCGGGCGACAGGGTGGATCTAAGTATGGCTACACCTTC | CAGRQGGSKYGYTF
- | TRBJ2-1 | TRBV12-5 | - | TGTGCTAGTGCCAGCACGGGGGATGGGAATGAGCAGTTCTTC | CASASTGDGNEQFF
few | TRBJ1-4 | TRBV4-1 | TRBD1 | TGCGCCAGCAGCCCCTTACGGACAGGAGCTGAAAAACTGTTTTTT | CASSPLRTGAEKLFF
- | TRBJ1-5 | TRBV19 | TRBD1 | TGTGCCAGTCGAGCTCAGGGGGCCCGCAGGCAGCCCCAGCATTTT | CASRAQGARRQPQHF
once | TRBJ1-5 | TRBV15 | TRBD1 | TGTGCCACCAGCAGACTGGACAGGGCGGGTCAGCCCCAGCATTTT | CATSRLDRAGQPQHF
- | TRBJ1-5 | TRBV28 | TRBD1 | TGTGCCAGCAGTTTAGGGGGACAGATCAATCAGCCCCAGCATTTT | CASSLGGQINQPQHF
- | TRBJ1-1 | TRBV7-9 | TRBD1 | TGTGCCAGCAGCTTTGTCACAGGGGAGGCTTTCTTT | CASSFVTGEAFF
- | TRBJ2-7 | TRBV18 | TRBD1 | TGTGCCAGCTCACCACCGGGACAGGGTTCCTACGAGCAGTACTTC | CASSPPGQGSYEQYF
few | TRBJ1-2 | TRBV29-1 | - | TGCAGCGTTCAGGGAAGGACATGGGGCTACACCTTC | CSVQGRTWGYTF
- | TRBJ1-1 | TRBV19 | - | TGTGCCAGTTCCGCGGGGTTCGGCACTGAAGCTTTCTTT | CASSAGFGTEAFF